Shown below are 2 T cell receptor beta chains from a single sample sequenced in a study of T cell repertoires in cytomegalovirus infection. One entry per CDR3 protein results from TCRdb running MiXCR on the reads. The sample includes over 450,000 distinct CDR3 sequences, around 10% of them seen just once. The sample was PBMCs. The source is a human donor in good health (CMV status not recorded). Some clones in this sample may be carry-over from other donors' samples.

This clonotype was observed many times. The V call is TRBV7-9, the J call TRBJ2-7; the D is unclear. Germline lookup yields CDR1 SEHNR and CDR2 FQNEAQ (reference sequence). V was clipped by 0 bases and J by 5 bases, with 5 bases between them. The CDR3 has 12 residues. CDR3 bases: TGTGCCAGCAGCTTAGCCCGGAACGAGCAGTACTTC. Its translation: CASSLARNEQYF.

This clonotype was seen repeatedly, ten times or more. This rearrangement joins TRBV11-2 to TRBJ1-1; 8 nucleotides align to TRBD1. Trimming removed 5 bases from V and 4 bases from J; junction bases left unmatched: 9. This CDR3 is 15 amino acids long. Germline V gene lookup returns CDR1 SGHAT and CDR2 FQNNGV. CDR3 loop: CASSALQGGTTEAFF. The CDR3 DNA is TGTGCCAGCAGCGCCTTACAGGGGGGTACCACTGAAGCTTTCTTT.